This passage covers 25 T cell receptor beta chains from one sample sequenced in a study of blood T cell repertoires in COVID-19 (dated by TCRdb to 2018 to 2021). Library preparation used the immunoSEQ multiplex PCR assay. The table was pulled from immuneACCESS by TCRdb, which kept in-frame rearrangements only. Such tables lose some clones; where checked, under half of the loss comes from unresolved V genes, and the rest has no known cause. The sample table lists around 620,000 clones, 80% to 90% of them with a count of one. About 0.24% of the sample rests with the top ten. Sequencing input: peripheral blood. The source is a woman aged 18-29 years with acute or convalescent COVID-19.

The V call is TRBV7-9, the J call TRBJ2-7, with 9 positions matching TRBD1. The germline V gene encodes CDR1 SEHNR and CDR2 FQNEAQ (reference sequence). This CDR3 has 14 amino acids. J was trimmed by 5 bases and V by 6 bases; bases with no gene match: 8. The CDR3, as DNA: TGTGCCAGCAGACCCGACAGGGGGTCAAACGAGCAGTACTTC. Translation gives CASRPDRGSNEQYF. The whole variable domain, filled in from reference TRBV7-9 and TRBJ2-7, reads DTGVSQNPRHKITKRGQNVTFRCDPISEHNRLYWYRQTLGQGPEFLTYFQNEAQLEKSRLLSDRFSAERPKGSFSTLEIQRTEQGDSAMYLCASRPDRGSNEQYFGPGTRLTVT.

This clone is a singleton in its sample. CDR3 in amino acids: CASSPGQLREQYF. The CDR3 DNA is TGTGCCAGCAGCCCCGGACAGCTTAGGGAGCAGTACTTC. The rearrangement links TRBV9 to TRBJ2-7, with a possible D match to TRBD1 (6 bases). CDR1 and CDR2 from the germline V gene are SGDLS and YYNGEE. V was cut by 4 bases and J by 7 bases, with 15 bases left in between. CDR3 length: 13 residues. Full variable domain (outside the CDR3, taken from reference TRBV9 and TRBJ2-7): DSGVTQTPKHLITATGQRVTLRCSPRSGDLSVYWYQQSLDQGLQFLIQYYNGEERAKGNILERFSAQQFPDLHSELNLSSLELGDSALYFCASSPGQLREQYFGPGTRLTVT.

The gene calls are TRBV2 and TRBJ1-6; 12 nucleotides align to TRBD1. This CDR3 is 19 amino acids long. Germline loops: CDR1 SNHLY, CDR2 FYNNEI. The junction had 14 bases not matched to a gene; V was cut back by 6 bases and J by 5 bases. CDR3 protein: CASRVGGQGACGDNSPLHF. Written as DNA, the CDR3 is TGTGCCAGCAGGGTAGGGGGACAGGGGGCGTGCGGCGATAATTCACCCCTCCACTTT.

In DNA, the CDR3 is TGTGCCAGCAGTTACTTCACCGGGGGAAACAATGAGCAGTTCTTC. Its translation: CASSYFTGGNNEQFF. This chain links TRBV6-5 with TRBJ2-1; possibly TRBD2 for D (6 bases). CDR3 length: 15 residues. V was shortened by 1 base and J by 5 bases, with 12 bases between the two germline ends. The V gene's germline CDR1 is MNHEY and CDR2 SVGAGI.

The gene calls are TRBV7-2 and TRBJ2-7; unclear D gene. Trimming left V 2 bases short and J 2 bases short, with 10 bases between. The CDR3 totals 14 residues. Per germline, CDR1 SGHTA and CDR2 FQGNSA. The CDR3 DNA follows: TGTGCCAGCAGCTTATTCGGCGGTACCTACGAGCAGTACTTC. The encoded protein is CASSLFGGTYEQYF.

The V gene is TRBV5-6, the J gene TRBJ2-1; TRBD1 matches at 11 bases. The germline V gene has CDR1 SGHDT and CDR2 YYEEEE. The length of the CDR3 is 17 residues. After removal of 6 bases from V and 8 bases from J, the junction contained 16 bases not matched to a gene. For the CDR3, the DNA is TGTGCCAGCACCGGTCGGTATGCGGGACAGGGGGAGTATGAGCAGTTCTTC. Protein sequence: CASTGRYAGQGEYEQFF.

Notes on this clone: Relative to the germline gene, one junction end is altered; a read error may explain this. The V gene is TRBV2, the J gene TRBJ1-1; D ambiguous. CDR1 and CDR2 from the germline V gene are SNHLY and FYNNEI. The CDR3 runs 10 residues. CDR3 protein: CASIGSEAFF. As DNA, the CDR3 is TGTGCCAGCATCGGGAGCGAAGCTTTTTTT.

The chain carries TRBV6-1 and TRBJ1-1; no reliable D call. Germline V gives CDR1 MNHNS, CDR2 SASEGT. Trimming took 3 bases from V and 9 from J, leaving 17 bases between them. The CDR3 has 14 residues. CDR3: CASSDSDPPGKAFF. The CDR3 DNA follows: TGTGCCAGCAGTGATTCCGACCCCCCGGGAAAAGCTTTCTTT.

The chain combines TRBV19 with TRBJ1-1; tentative D call: TRBD1 (6 bases). Looked up from germline, CDR1 is LNHDA and CDR2 is SQIVND (reference sequence). V was pared by 5 bases and J by 3 bases, with 19 bases between. CDR3 length: 16 residues. The CDR3 sequence: CASSPDRPQMHTEAFF. The CDR3 coding sequence is TGTGCCAGTAGTCCTGACAGGCCCCAAATGCACACTGAAGCTTTCTTT.

V is TRBV3-1 (or the pseudogene TRBV3-2) and J is TRBJ1-2; no reliable D call. The CDR3 spans 13 residues. The germline V gene has CDR1 LGHDT and CDR2 YNNKEL (reference sequence). Trimming pared 10 bases from V and 3 bases from J, leaving 15 bases between. CDR3 nucleotides: TGTGCCACCGGGGTCGACGGCTACTATGGCTACACCTTC. Its translation: CATGVDGYYGYTF.

V is TRBV5-1 and J is TRBJ2-1; 11 positions match TRBD2. There are 17 residues in the CDR3. Germline-derived CDR1 and CDR2 are SGHRS and YFSETQ. J lost 2 bases, V lost 3 bases, and 7 bases had no gene match. The CDR3 here is CASSSPGLADTYNEQFF. Here the CDR3 DNA reads TGCGCCAGCAGCTCACCGGGACTAGCGGATACCTACAATGAGCAGTTCTTC.

The CDR3 DNA reads as TGTGCCAGCAGCTTTGGGAGGAGGACAGATACGCAGTATTTT. Residues: CASSFGRRTDTQYF. V is TRBV5-8 and J is TRBJ2-3, with D possibly TRBD2 on 6 matching bases. The V end lost 2 bases, the J end lost 3 bases, and 10 bases lay between the germline ends. The CDR3 is made up of 14 amino acids. From germline, CDR1 is SGHTS and CDR2 YDEGEE.

This rearrangement joins TRBV6-1 to TRBJ2-7; perhaps TRBD1 as D (5 bases). The CDR3 totals 13 residues. The V end was cut by 3 bases, the J end by 6 bases, with 12 bases between. Germline V gene lookup returns CDR1 MNHNS and CDR2 SASEGT. CDR3 region: CASSEQGTAEQYF. CDR3 nucleotides: TGTGCCAGCAGTGAGCAGGGTACCGCCGAGCAGTACTTC.

This sequence joins TRBV6-2 or TRBV6-3 and TRBJ1-1; TRBD1 matches at 8 bases. This CDR3 is built from 14 residues. Trimming at V came to 0 bases and at J to 6 bases, leaving 3 bases not matched to a gene. Germline CDR1 reads MNHEY; CDR2 reads SVGEGT. The CDR3 coding sequence is TGTGCCAGCAGTTACTCGGACAGGGTGCCTGAAGCTTTCTTT. Translation: CASSYSDRVPEAFF.

The V and J genes are TRBV19 and TRBJ2-5, with D tentatively TRBD2 (6 bases). V dropped 3 bases and J dropped 4 bases, with 18 bases sitting between them. CDR1 and CDR2 (germline): LNHDA, SQIVND (reference sequence). The CDR3 is 16 residues long. The CDR3 coding sequence is TGTGCCAGTAGTATGATTGGGCGGGGAGGCGGAGAGACCCAGTACTTC. Protein: CASSMIGRGGGETQYF.

The J gene is TRBJ2-7, the V gene TRBV5-1; TRBD1 agrees at 9 bases. Losses at the gene ends were 0 bases for V and 5 bases for J; bases not matched to a gene: 9. The V gene's germline CDR1 is SGHRS and CDR2 YFSETQ. The CDR3 consists of 16 residues. The CDR3 loop is CASSLGSWDRDHEQYF. The CDR3 region has the DNA TGCGCCAGCAGCTTGGGCTCGTGGGACAGGGACCACGAGCAGTACTTC. Looking up the rest from reference TRBV5-1 and TRBJ2-7 gives the full variable domain: KAGVTQTPRYLIKTRGQQVTLSCSPISGHRSVSWYQQTPGQGLQFLFEYFSETQRNKGNFPGRFSGRQFSNSRSEMNVSTLELGDSALYLCASSLGSWDRDHEQYFGPGTRLTVT.

This sequence joins TRBV5-1 and TRBJ1-1, with 7 positions matching TRBD1. Germline V gene lookup returns CDR1 SGHRS and CDR2 YFSETQ. The CDR3 contains 14 residues. J gave up 1 base and V 4 bases, and 4 bases lay outside the gene matches. CDR3 in DNA: TGCGCCAGCAGCGCGCACAGGGGGAACACTGAAGCTTTCTTT. It encodes CASSAHRGNTEAFF.

The gene calls are TRBV11-3 and TRBJ1-5; D may be TRBD1 (5 bases). Trimming pared 5 bases from V and 4 bases from J, leaving 15 bases between. Germline V gene sequence: CDR1 SGHNT, CDR2 YENEEA. This CDR3 has 15 residues. The CDR3 protein is CASSPVRAGNQPQHF. CDR3 coding DNA: TGTGCCAGCAGCCCCGTCCGGGCAGGGAATCAGCCCCAGCATTTT.

The gene calls are TRBV9 and TRBJ1-1, with 7 positions matching TRBD1. This CDR3 spans 18 amino acids. V trimming: 4 bases; J trimming: 1 base; junction bases outside the gene matches: 16. Germline V lookup: CDR1 SGDLS, CDR2 YYNGEE. Here the CDR3 reads CASSPGPAGGIANTEAFF. In DNA form, the CDR3 reads TGTGCCAGCAGCCCAGGCCCGGCAGGGGGAATCGCGAACACTGAAGCTTTCTTT.

J is TRBJ2-2 and V is TRBV5-1; tentatively, D is TRBD1 (5 bases). V was shortened by 0 bases and J by 7 bases, with 13 bases between the two germline ends. CDR3 size: 15 residues. Germline V gene data show CDR1 as SGHRS and CDR2 as YFSETQ. CDR3 amino acids: CASSLEWGQGGELFF. The CDR3 DNA reads TGCGCCAGCAGCTTGGAATGGGGTCAGGGCGGGGAGCTGTTTTTT.

The chain employs TRBV6-1 and TRBJ1-4; perhaps TRBD1 as D (5 bases). Germline V gives CDR1 MNHNS, CDR2 SASEGT. The CDR3 is made up of 16 amino acids. V was trimmed by 0 bases and J by 3 bases, leaving 11 bases between them. The CDR3 reads CASSEAGWTPNEKLFF. CDR3 nucleotides: TGTGCCAGCAGTGAAGCGGGGTGGACACCTAATGAAAAACTGTTTTTT.

The V and J genes are TRBV4-1 and TRBJ1-2; 10 bases align to TRBD1. The CDR3 sequence is 14 residues long. J gave up 5 bases and V 4 bases, and 4 bases lay outside the gene matches. Germline V lookup: CDR1 MGHRA, CDR2 YSYEKL. DNA of the CDR3: TGCGCCAGCAGCCTCGGGACAGGGGAATATGGCTACACCTTC. Its protein is CASSLGTGEYGYTF.

V usage is TRBV3-1 (or the pseudogene TRBV3-2) and J usage is TRBJ2-3; 7 bases are a match to TRBD2. This CDR3 is built from 16 residues. With V trimmed by 4 bases and J by 0 bases, 7 bases remained unmatched. Germline V gives CDR1 LGHDT, CDR2 YNNKEL (reference sequence). CDR3 residues: CASSLFSGGSTDTQYF. The DNA for the CDR3 is TGTGCCAGCAGCCTTTTCTCGGGGGGTAGCACAGATACGCAGTATTTT.

This clone showed up just once. This chain uses TRBV19 with TRBJ1-4; the match to TRBD1 covers 8 bases. This CDR3 spans 16 amino acids. The J segment lost 5 bases and the V segment lost 5 bases, leaving 10 bases of the junction unmatched. Germline loops: CDR1 LNHDA, CDR2 SQIVND (reference sequence). The CDR3 loop reads CASSYIPRGRNEKLFF. In DNA form, the CDR3 reads TGTGCCAGTAGTTATATCCCCAGGGGGCGAAATGAAAAACTGTTTTTT.

The V call is TRBV6-5, the J call TRBJ1-6; D perhaps matches TRBD1 (5 bases). The germline CDR1 and CDR2 sequences are MNHEY and SVGAGI. The length of the CDR3 is 14 residues. The ends were cut back, 4 bases at V and 2 bases at J, with 6 bases in the middle. CDR3 sequence (DNA): TGTGCCAGCAGTTCGACAGCCTATAATTCACCCCTCCACTTT. Protein sequence: CASSSTAYNSPLHF.